These T cell receptor beta chains were read from a single sample in a study of radiotherapy plus CTLA-4 blockade in lung cancer. Libraries were prepared by immunoSEQ multiplex PCR; TCRdb keeps only in-frame clonotypes and omits some of them. This sample has about 98,000 clones, with 88% found just once. Sequenced material: peripheral blood, taken from a patient treated with radiotherapy plus ipilimumab. The source is a human donor with non-small cell lung cancer that progressed on radiotherapy plus ipilimumab. Each CDR3 is given with its conserved first and last residue. The D gene is left open where the match is weak. For some rows the clone size is stated as once, few or many, or as a class when expanded; others skip it.

>NA|NA|TRBJ2-3|TRBV11-1
TGTGCCAGCAGCCTAAGCACAGATACGCAGTATTTT
CASSLSTDTQYF
>NA|NA|TRBJ1-5|TRBV6-5
TGTGCCAGCAGGGAAAGGAGCAATCAGCCCCAGCATTTT
CASRERSNQPQHF
>once|NA|TRBJ2-7|TRBV11-3
TGTGCCAGCAGCCCAAGGGGTCCTTCCCCAACGTACTTC
CASSPRGPSPTYF
>NA|TRBD1|TRBJ2-7|TRBV6-1
TGTGCCAGCAGCGAGACAGGGTTACCCTACGAGCAGTACTTC
CASSETGLPYEQYF
>NA|NA|TRBJ2-1|TRBV7-9
TGTGCCAGCAGCTTAATAGCGAGCGATGAGCAGTTCTTC
CASSLIASDEQFF
>NA|TRBD2|TRBJ2-5|TRBV5-6
TGTGCCAGCAGCTTGATGGGATCCGGGACTAGCGGGAGGGAGACCCAGTACTTC
CASSLMGSGTSGRETQYF
>NA|TRBD1|TRBJ2-3|TRBV7-3
TGTGCCAGCAGCGCGGGACAGGGGACCACAGATACGCAGTATTTT
CASSAGQGTTDTQYF
>NA|NA|TRBJ2-7|TRBV5-1
TGTGCCAGCAGCTTGGGCACCCTATTCCCCCACTTC
CASSLGTLFPHF
>NA|TRBD1|TRBJ1-4|TRBV5-4
TGTGCCAGCAGCGTAGGACAGGGTCGCGAAAAACTGTTTTTT
CASSVGQGREKLFF
>NA|TRBD2|TRBJ2-3|TRBV25-1
TGTGCCAGCAGTGAAGCCATTAGCGGGAGTATCAAGGATACGCAGTATTTT
CASSEAISGSIKDTQYF
>NA|NA|TRBJ1-5|TRBV9
TGTGCCAGCAGCGTAGGAGGGGTTCAGCCCCAGCATTTT
CASSVGGVQPQHF
>NA|TRBD1|TRBJ2-7|TRBV6-5
TGTGCCAGCAGTTTATCCGGGACAGGCGCCTACGAGCAGTACTTC
CASSLSGTGAYEQYF
>NA|NA|TRBJ2-5|TRBV7-2
TGTGCCAGCAGTCGACGTTTTGTGGGAGCGGAGACCCAGTACTTC
CASSRRFVGAETQYF
>NA|NA|TRBJ2-7|TRBV7-9
TGTGCCAGCAGCTTATCCACAGGCTACGAGCAGTACTTC
CASSLSTGYEQYF
>NA|NA|TRBJ2-7|TRBV4-2
TGTGCCAGCAGCCAAGATTCAGACTTGATTTTTGGGCAGTACTTC
CASSQDSDLIFGQYF
>NA|TRBD2|TRBJ2-7|TRBV11-3
TGTGCCAGCAGCTTAGCGGGAGGCCCCTACGAGCAGTACTTC
CASSLAGGPYEQYF
>NA|NA|TRBJ2-6|TRBV15
TGTGCCACCAGGAAGACCCTTGCGGGGGCCAACGTCCTGACTTTC
CATRKTLAGANVLTF
>NA|TRBD2|TRBJ2-3|TRBV5-1
TGCGCCAGCAGGGGGCTAGCGGGATTCGATACGCAGTATTTT
CASRGLAGFDTQYF
>few|NA|TRBJ1-5|TRBV10-3
TGTGCCACTGCTCCCGGACTCAATCAGCCCCAGCATTTT
CATAPGLNQPQHF
>NA|NA|TRBJ1-1|TRBV27
TGTGCCAGTAACCGGGCAGGGCGGAACACTGAAGCTTTCTTT
CASNRAGRNTEAFF
>NA|NA|TRBJ2-5|TRBV2
TGTGCCAGCAGCTCCCGCGGCGGCCAAGAGACCCAGTACTTC
CASSSRGGQETQYF
>NA|NA|TRBJ2-5|TRBV7-9
TGTGCCAGCAGCTTAGCGCAAAAGGGGCGGTCACAGACCCAGTACTTC
CASSLAQKGRSQTQYF
>NA|NA|TRBJ1-1|TRBV4-1
TGCGCCAGCAGCCAAGACAGGATGAACACTGAAGCTTTCTTT
CASSQDRMNTEAFF
>NA|NA|TRBJ2-7|TRBV6-1
TGTGCCAGCAGTGAGTCCAGCTACGAGCAGTACTTC
CASSESSYEQYF
>NA|NA|TRBJ1-5|TRBV2
TGTGCCAGCAGTGCTCAGGGTCCCAGCAATCAGCCCCAGCATTTT
CASSAQGPSNQPQHF
>NA|NA|TRBJ2-3|TRBV2
TGTGCCAGCAGGAGGACAGTTAGCACAGATACGCAGTATTTT
CASRRTVSTDTQYF
>NA|TRBD1|TRBJ1-1|TRBV2
TGTGCCAGCAGTGAAGGGGGACAGGGTTCGCCCAGCGACGAAGCTTTCTTT
CASSEGGQGSPSDEAFF
>NA|NA|TRBJ1-1|TRBV6-9
TGTGCCAGCAGTTATCCCGTGGGGGATGAAGGGAAGAACACTGAAGCTTTCTTT
CASSYPVGDEGKNTEAFF
>NA|TRBD2|TRBJ2-1|TRBV10-2
TGCGCCAGCAGTGATAGTTTCGGCCTAGCGGGTTCCTACAATGAGCAGTTCTTC
CASSDSFGLAGSYNEQFF
>few|TRBD2|TRBJ2-7|TRBV4-2
TGTGCCAGCAGCCAAGATCTTAGCGGGAGCTACGAGCAGTACTTC
CASSQDLSGSYEQYF
>NA|NA|TRBJ1-3|TRBV2
TGTGCCAGCAGTGACCCCCCGAACACCATATATTTT
CASSDPPNTIYF
>NA|TRBD2|TRBJ2-5|TRBV10-1
TGCGCCAGCAGTGAGTCCAGGACTAGCGGTTACCAAGAGACCCAGTACTTC
CASSESRTSGYQETQYF
>NA|TRBD1|TRBJ1-4|TRBV9
TGTGCCAGCAGCACACGGGGACAGGGGGCGCGTGAAAAACTGTTTTTT
CASSTRGQGAREKLFF
>NA|TRBD1|TRBJ1-2|TRBV5-1
TGCGCCAGCAGCTTGAGGCCCGGACAGGGGGTTGGCTACACCTTC
CASSLRPGQGVGYTF
>NA|NA|TRBJ1-2|TRBV5-1
TGCGCCAGCAGCTTGACCCCCGAGACCTCATATGGCTACACCTTC
CASSLTPETSYGYTF
>NA|NA|TRBJ1-5|TRBV5-1
TGCGCCAGCAGCCCCGGAGACAGCGAAAATCAGCCCCAGCATTTT
CASSPGDSENQPQHF
>NA|NA|TRBJ2-5|TRBV5-1
TGCGCCAGCAGCTTAGAGCCCCCGGGGAGTCAGTACTTC
CASSLEPPGSQYF
>NA|NA|TRBJ1-1|TRBV6-6
TGTGCCAGCAGTTACGTGGGGGGCGGCACTGAAGCTTTCTTT
CASSYVGGGTEAFF
>NA|TRBD2|TRBJ2-1|TRBV7-6
TGTGCCAGCAGCTTAGCGAGAGGGAGCGGGGCGTCCTACAATGAGCAGTTCTTC
CASSLARGSGASYNEQFF
>NA|TRBD2|TRBJ2-1|TRBV18
TGTGCCAGCTCACCACTGGCGACCAAGGGAGGGGAGCAGTTCTTC
CASSPLATKGGEQFF
>NA|NA|TRBJ1-2|TRBV5-4
TGTGCCAGCAGCTTGGCGGGGAGTTATGGCTACACCTTC
CASSLAGSYGYTF
>NA|NA|TRBJ1-1|TRBV6-5
TGTGCCGTCCAAGGTAGGGGAAGGACTGAAGCTTTCTTT
CAVQGRGRTEAFF
>NA|TRBD1|TRBJ2-7|TRBV6-6
TGTGCCAGCAGGGGTCCGGGGGACAGGGACCAATACGAGCAGTACTTC
CASRGPGDRDQYEQYF
>once|TRBD1|TRBJ1-1|TRBV7-2
TGTGCCAGCAGCGTACCGGGACAGGGGGGCACTGAAGCTTTCTTT
CASSVPGQGGTEAFF
>NA|NA|TRBJ2-3|TRBV19
TGTGCCAGTAGTGTCCGGGACTTTCACACAGATACGCAGTATTTT
CASSVRDFHTDTQYF
>NA|TRBD1|TRBJ2-3|TRBV5-4
TGTGCCAGCAGCCGTGCAGGGGGCCGTGAAGGGGCGCAGTATTTT
CASSRAGGREGAQYF
>NA|NA|TRBJ1-3|TRBV30
TGTGCCTGGAGTGTCGCCGGGCTTGTTAGGTCTGGAAACACCATATATTTT
CAWSVAGLVRSGNTIYF
>NA|NA|TRBJ2-3|TRBV5-1
TGCGCCAGCAGCTTGGACGGGGTCACAGATACGCAGTATTTT
CASSLDGVTDTQYF
>NA|NA|TRBJ2-3|TRBV11-2
TGTGCCAGCAGCTTCTTCTCGGGGCACAGAATCGCGGGTACGCAGTATTTT
CASSFFSGHRIAGTQYF